Following are 22 T cell receptor beta chains from one sample sequenced in a study of Ad26.COV2.S vaccination and SARS-CoV-2 variants. Sequenced by immunoSEQ multiplex PCR; TCRdb stores in-frame clones only, minus some. Of 300,000 to 400,000 clones listed, approximately 81% are singletons. Described treatment: 15 to 20 received Ad26.COV2.S at low or high dose, single or two shots; about 5 received placebo; per-sample allocation not given. Samples were taken on day 63 after the first vaccine or placebo injection. The source was peripheral blood, collected in a trial of Ad26.COV2.S vaccine versus placebo. The receptors shown here come from a person between 18 and 65 years old who received the Ad26.COV2.S COVID-19 vaccine or a placebo.

The chain employs TRBV10-3 and TRBJ2-5; TRBD1 matches at 7 bases. Germline V gene data show CDR1 as ENHRY and CDR2 as SYGVKD. This CDR3 comprises 15 residues. Trimming cost V 2 bases and J 5 bases; bases outside gene matches: 8. The chain's CDR3 is CAISEPDRVQETQYF. The CDR3 DNA reads TGTGCCATCAGTGAGCCAGACAGGGTACAGGAGACCCAGTACTTC.

This sequence joins TRBV11-2 and TRBJ1-6; no reliable D call. Between the trimmed V and J ends, which lost 0 bases and 8 bases, there was a span of 5 bases. This CDR3 is 13 amino acids long. Germline V gene data show CDR1 as SGHAT and CDR2 as FQNNGV. CDR3 loop: CASSLEPYSPLHF. CDR3 DNA: TGTGCCAGCAGCTTAGAGCCTTATTCACCCCTCCACTTT.

V and J are TRBV27 and TRBJ1-2; D gene ambiguous. V was clipped by 3 bases and J by 3 bases, with 8 bases between them. This CDR3 contains 13 residues. Germline CDR1 is MNHEY and CDR2 is SMNVEV (reference sequence). DNA for the CDR3: TGTGCCAGCAGTTTCGGCAAGGACTATGGCTACACCTTC. Translated: CASSFGKDYGYTF.

V and J are TRBV2 and TRBJ2-3; 10 nucleotides align to TRBD1. The CDR3 is 14 residues long. CDR1 and CDR2 (germline): SNHLY, FYNNEI. V shed 4 bases, J shed 3 bases, and the junction held 1 base outside the gene matches. CDR3 amino acids: CASSGDRGTDTQYF. As DNA, the CDR3 is TGTGCCAGCAGTGGGGACAGGGGAACAGATACGCAGTATTTT.

This rearrangement joins TRBV15 to TRBJ2-3, with 8 bases matching TRBD2. Germline CDR1 and CDR2: LNHNV and YYDKDF (reference sequence). V trimming: 5 bases; J trimming: 4 bases; junction bases outside the gene matches: 11. The CDR3 totals 16 residues. This CDR3 is CATSRREAGAPDTQYF. The CDR3 nucleotides read TGTGCCACCAGCCGTCGGGAAGCGGGAGCCCCAGATACGCAGTATTTT.

The rearrangement uses TRBV6-5 and TRBJ2-3; no clear D gene. Germline CDR1 and CDR2: MNHEY and SVGAGI. Trimming cost V 3 bases and J 2 bases, with 9 bases left between them. The CDR3 sequence is 14 residues long. The CDR3, as DNA: TGTGCCAGCAGTTATTACGGTCCCACAGATACGCAGTATTTT. Its protein is CASSYYGPTDTQYF.

CDR3 nucleotide sequence: TGTGCCAGCAGCTTATATGGGGACAATGAGCAGTTCTTC. It yields the protein CASSLYGDNEQFF. This chain connects TRBV7-6 to TRBJ2-1; D not certain. Germline V lookup: CDR1 SGHVS, CDR2 FNYEAQ. The CDR3 sequence is 13 residues long. V was pared by 2 bases and J by 5 bases, with 7 bases between.

The chain has TRBV11-2 and TRBJ2-7; D might be TRBD1 (5 bases). CDR3 size: 15 residues. Germline assignment: CDR1 SGHAT and CDR2 FQNNGV. The V end was cut by 0 bases, the J end by 2 bases, with 11 bases between. The CDR3 DNA sequence: TGTGCCAGCAGCTTAGATGGGGCTCTTACCTACGAGCAGTACTTC. This translates into CASSLDGALTYEQYF. The entire variable domain, with the rest obtained from reference TRBV11-2 and TRBJ2-7, is as follows: EAGVAQSPRYKIIEKRQSVAFWCNPISGHATLYWYQQILGQGPKLLIQFQNNGVVDDSQLPKDRFSAERLKGVDSTLKIQPAKLEDSAVYLCASSLDGALTYEQYFGPGTRLTVT.

The V and J genes are TRBV7-9 and TRBJ2-3; TRBD2 matches at 9 bases. CDR1 is SEHNR and CDR2 is FQNEAQ in the germline V gene (reference sequence). The V and J ends lost 10 bases and 1 base, in that order; junction bases with no gene match: 15. The CDR3 sequence is 17 residues long. The CDR3 protein is CAITHGARLAGTDTQYF. Written as DNA, the CDR3 is TGTGCCATCACCCATGGGGCAAGACTAGCGGGCACAGATACGCAGTATTTT.

The chain carries TRBV9 and TRBJ2-6; the match to TRBD1 covers 8 bases. The CDR3 runs 16 residues. Unmatched junction bases numbered 3, after V lost 1 base and J lost 3 bases. The germline gives CDR1 SGDLS, CDR2 YYNGEE. In DNA form, the CDR3 reads TGTGCCAGCAGCGTACAGGGGGCGCGTGGGGCCAACGTCCTGACTTTC. Translation gives CASSVQGARGANVLTF.

V is TRBV5-1 and J is TRBJ1-1; D possibly corresponds to TRBD1 (5 bases). CDR3 size: 15 residues. V shed 8 bases and J shed 1 base, with 18 bases lying between them. Germline lookup yields CDR1 SGHRS and CDR2 YFSETQ. CDR3 sequence reads: CASTFDRRRNTEAFF. The CDR3 coding sequence is TGCGCCAGTACCTTCGACAGAAGACGGAACACTGAAGCTTTCTTT.

V is TRBV5-1 and J is TRBJ2-1, with TRBD2 matching 15 bases. Trimming removed 3 bases from V and 2 bases from J; junction bases left unmatched: 3. This CDR3 is built from 17 residues. The germline gives CDR1 SGHRS, CDR2 YFSETQ. The CDR3 DNA sequence: TGCGCCAGCAGCTCCGGACTAGCGGGGGGGACCTACAATGAGCAGTTCTTC. It translates to CASSSGLAGGTYNEQFF.

This clone was picked up a small number of times. This sequence joins TRBV18 and TRBJ1-4; D ambiguous. The CDR3 runs to 14 residues. From germline, CDR1 is KGHSH and CDR2 LQKENI. The germline V and J ends were trimmed by 4 bases and 7 bases, with 13 bases remaining between them. The CDR3 DNA is TGTGCCAGCTCACGTGGTCAGGAGGGTGAAAAACTGTTTTTT. Its protein is CASSRGQEGEKLFF.

The chain joins TRBV7-2 to TRBJ2-5; 12 bases line up with TRBD2. J gave up 7 bases and V 5 bases, and 14 bases lay outside the gene matches. Germline V lookup: CDR1 SGHTA, CDR2 FQGNSA. CDR3 length: 17 residues. CDR3 DNA: TGTGCCAGCAGCCCTCTTGGGCTAGCGGGAGGGCTAGGGACCCAGTACTTC. This gives the protein CASSPLGLAGGLGTQYF.

The table lists this clone with a few counts. The genes are TRBV30 and TRBJ1-1; the match to TRBD1 covers 7 bases. The germline gives CDR1 GTSNPN, CDR2 SVGIG (reference sequence). There are 15 residues in the CDR3. Losses at the gene ends were 0 bases for V and 1 base for J; bases not matched to a gene: 5. Here the CDR3 DNA reads TGTGCCTGGAGTGTCAAGGGGACAGAGAACACTGAAGCTTTCTTT. It codes for CAWSVKGTENTEAFF.

This clone occurred a few times. The chain uses TRBV5-1 and TRBJ1-3; maybe TRBD1 (5 bases). The V end was cut by 2 bases, the J end by 4 bases, with 10 bases between. CDR1 and CDR2 (germline): SGHRS, YFSETQ. The CDR3 has 14 amino acids. CDR3 DNA: TGCGCCAGCAGCTTCGGGACGCAAGGAAACACCATATATTTT. Its protein product is CASSFGTQGNTIYF.

The chain recombines TRBV7-8 with TRBJ2-7; 13 bases fit TRBD2. V was clipped by 3 bases and J by 5 bases; unmatched bases: 22. In germline, CDR1 is SGHVS, CDR2 FQNEAQ. The CDR3 length is 21 residues. CDR3 nucleotides: TGTGCCAGCAGCTTGAGGACTAGCGGGAGAGCCCAAAAAGGGCCCCGGGACGAGCAGTACTTC. This encodes CASSLRTSGRAQKGPRDEQYF. Combining the CDR3 with reference TRBV7-8 and TRBJ2-7 gives the whole variable domain GAGVSQSPRYKVAKRGQDVALRCDPISGHVSLFWYQQALGQGPEFLTYFQNEAQLDKSGLPSDRFFAERPEGSVSTLKIQRTQQEDSAVYLCASSLRTSGRAQKGPRDEQYFGPGTRLTVT.

The J gene is TRBJ2-7, the V gene TRBV4-3; 10 nucleotides align to TRBD2. This CDR3 region has 15 residues. Germline CDR1 and CDR2: LGHNA and YSLEER. V gave up 2 bases and J gave up 4 bases; unmatched junction bases: 5. The CDR3 sequence: CASSQQSGREYEQYF. CDR3 DNA: TGCGCCAGCAGCCAACAGAGCGGGAGGGAGTACGAGCAGTACTTC.

The chain is built from TRBV4-1 and TRBJ2-5; TRBD1 might be the D (6 bases). Germline CDR1 is MGHRA and CDR2 is YSYEKL. The CDR3 is made up of 17 amino acids. Trimming pared 0 bases from V and 3 bases from J, leaving 17 bases between. As DNA, the CDR3 is TGCGCCAGCAGCCAAGACATACCTGGGACACGGGAAGAGACCCAGTACTTC. This gives the protein CASSQDIPGTREETQYF.

This sequence joins TRBV5-1 and TRBJ1-6; D call uncertain. This CDR3 is 13 amino acids long. Deletions cut 0 bases from V and 8 bases from J, with 6 bases between. Per the germline V gene, CDR1 is SGHRS and CDR2 is YFSETQ. Written as DNA, the CDR3 is TGCGCCAGCAGCTTGGATTCGGATTCACCCCTCCACTTT. It codes for CASSLDSDSPLHF.

This sequence joins TRBV24-1 and TRBJ2-1; 9 bases map to TRBD2. Germline CDR1 reads KGHDR; CDR2 reads SFDVKD. The CDR3 totals 15 residues. The ends lost 6 bases at V and 4 bases at J; junction bases unmatched: 6. The CDR3 DNA sequence: TGTGCCACCAGTTCAGGGCGGGGGGGTTACAATGAGCAGTTCTTC. This encodes CATSSGRGGYNEQFF.

The rearrangement uses TRBV4-3 and TRBJ1-2; D call uncertain. The germline V and J ends were trimmed by 0 bases and 2 bases, with 13 bases remaining between them. Germline V CDR1 and CDR2: LGHNA, YSLEER. This CDR3 has 16 amino acids. The CDR3 region has the DNA TGCGCCAGCAGCCAAGATTCAGCTGGGCGGAACTATGGCTACACCTTC. This sequence encodes CASSQDSAGRNYGYTF.